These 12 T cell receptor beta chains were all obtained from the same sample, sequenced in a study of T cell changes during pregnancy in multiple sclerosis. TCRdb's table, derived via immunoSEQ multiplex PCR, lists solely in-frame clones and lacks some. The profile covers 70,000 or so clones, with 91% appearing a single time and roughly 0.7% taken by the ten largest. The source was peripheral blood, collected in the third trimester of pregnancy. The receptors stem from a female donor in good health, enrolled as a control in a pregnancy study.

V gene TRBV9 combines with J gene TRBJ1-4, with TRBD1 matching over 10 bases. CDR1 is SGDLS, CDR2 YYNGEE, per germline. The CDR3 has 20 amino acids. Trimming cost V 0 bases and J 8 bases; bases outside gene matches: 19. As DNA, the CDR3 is TGTGCCAGCAGCGTAGGACCGGCCGGGACAGGGGAAGGCGTAAAAGAAAAACTGTTTTTT. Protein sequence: CASSVGPAGTGEGVKEKLFF. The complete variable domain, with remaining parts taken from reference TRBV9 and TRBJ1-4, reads DSGVTQTPKHLITATGQRVTLRCSPRSGDLSVYWYQQSLDQGLQFLIQYYNGEERAKGNILERFSAQQFPDLHSELNLSSLELGDSALYFCASSVGPAGTGEGVKEKLFFGSGTQLSVL.

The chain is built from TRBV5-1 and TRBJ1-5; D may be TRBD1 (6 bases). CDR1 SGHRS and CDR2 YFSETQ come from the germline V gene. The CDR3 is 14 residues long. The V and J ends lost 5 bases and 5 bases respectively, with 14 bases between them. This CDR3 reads CASRSGVGDQPQHF. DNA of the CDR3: TGCGCCAGCAGATCAGGGGTCGGGGATCAGCCCCAGCATTTT.

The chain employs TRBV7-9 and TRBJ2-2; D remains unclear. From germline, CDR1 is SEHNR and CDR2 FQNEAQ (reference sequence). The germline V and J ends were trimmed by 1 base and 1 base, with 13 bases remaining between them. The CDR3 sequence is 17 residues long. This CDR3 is CASSLGGISLNTGELFF. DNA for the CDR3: TGTGCCAGCAGCTTAGGCGGAATATCACTGAACACCGGGGAGCTGTTTTTT.

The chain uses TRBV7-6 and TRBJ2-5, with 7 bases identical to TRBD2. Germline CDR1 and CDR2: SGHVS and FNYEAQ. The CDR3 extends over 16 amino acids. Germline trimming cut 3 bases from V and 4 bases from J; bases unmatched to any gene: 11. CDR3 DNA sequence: TGTGCCAGCAGCTTGAGGAGCGGGGTGTCCGCAGAGACCCAGTACTTC. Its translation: CASSLRSGVSAETQYF.

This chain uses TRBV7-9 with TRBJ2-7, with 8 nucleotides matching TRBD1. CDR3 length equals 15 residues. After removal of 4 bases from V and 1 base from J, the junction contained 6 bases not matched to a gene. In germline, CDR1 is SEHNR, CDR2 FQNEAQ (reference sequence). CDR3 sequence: CASSYTGGVSYEQYF. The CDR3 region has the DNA TGTGCCAGCAGCTACACAGGGGGTGTTTCCTACGAGCAGTACTTC.

CDR3 amino acids: CASMVRDSLPSSQHF. CDR3 coding DNA: TGCGCCAGCATGGTCCGGGACAGCCTCCCCTCCTCCCAGCATTTT. The chain has TRBV5-1 and TRBJ1-5; 7 nucleotides align to TRBD1. Germline CDR1 SGHRS, CDR2 YFSETQ. The J segment lost 11 bases and the V segment lost 6 bases, leaving 17 bases of the junction unmatched. The CDR3 runs to 15 residues.

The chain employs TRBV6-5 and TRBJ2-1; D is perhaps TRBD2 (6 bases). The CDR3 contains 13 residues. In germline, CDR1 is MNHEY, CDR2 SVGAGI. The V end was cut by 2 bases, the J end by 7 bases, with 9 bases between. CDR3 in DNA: TGTGCCAGCAGTTACGGTGGGGGGAATGAGCAGTTCTTC. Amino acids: CASSYGGGNEQFF.

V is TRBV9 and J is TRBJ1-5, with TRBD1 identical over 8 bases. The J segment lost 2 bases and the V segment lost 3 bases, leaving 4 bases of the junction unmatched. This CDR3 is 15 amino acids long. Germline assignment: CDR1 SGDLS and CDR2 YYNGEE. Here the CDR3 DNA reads TGTGCCAGCAGCGAAACAGGGGGAGGCAATCAGCCCCAGCATTTT. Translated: CASSETGGGNQPQHF.

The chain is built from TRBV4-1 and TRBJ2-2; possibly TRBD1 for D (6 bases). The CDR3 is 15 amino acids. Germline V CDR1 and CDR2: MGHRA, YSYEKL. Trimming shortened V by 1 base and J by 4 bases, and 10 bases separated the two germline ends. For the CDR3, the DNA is TGCGCCAGCAGCCAAGGTCTCAGGGGCACCGGGGAGCTGTTTTTT. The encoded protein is CASSQGLRGTGELFF.

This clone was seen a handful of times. CDR3 region: CASSLVMSPNTEAFF. CDR3 in DNA: TGTGCCAGCAGCTTAGTTATGTCTCCGAACACTGAAGCTTTCTTT. The chain links TRBV7-9 to TRBJ1-1; no clear D gene. Germline CDR1 and CDR2: SEHNR and FQNEAQ (reference sequence). V lost 1 base, J lost 1 base, and 10 bases lay in between. The CDR3 has 15 amino acids.

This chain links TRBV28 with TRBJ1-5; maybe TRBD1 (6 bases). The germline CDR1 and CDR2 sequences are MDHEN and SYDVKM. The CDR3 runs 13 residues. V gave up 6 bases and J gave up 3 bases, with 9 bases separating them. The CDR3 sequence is CASRRTVNQPQHF. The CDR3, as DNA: TGTGCCAGCAGACGGACAGTCAATCAGCCCCAGCATTTT. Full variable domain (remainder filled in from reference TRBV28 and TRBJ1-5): DVKVTQSSRYLVKRTGEKVFLECVQDMDHENMFWYRQDPGLGLRLIYFSYDVKMKEKGDIPEGYSVSREKKERFSLILESASTNQTSMYLCASRRTVNQPQHFGDGTRLSIL.

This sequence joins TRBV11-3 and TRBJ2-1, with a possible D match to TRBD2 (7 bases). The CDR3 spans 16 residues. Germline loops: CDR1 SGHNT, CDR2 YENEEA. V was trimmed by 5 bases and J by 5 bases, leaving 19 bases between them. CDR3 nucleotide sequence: TGTGCCAGCAGCCAGAGGGGGGGCGCAATCGACAATGAGCAGTTCTTC. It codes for CASSQRGGAIDNEQFF.